The clone carrying this T cell receptor beta chain has only a few counts. Its target is unknown. PCR was performed a second time for about 6 to 11 cycles using a sample-barcoded 5' primer and a J-beta primer mix. TCRdb called the 5' RACE reads again in MiXCR, with one record for every CDR3 protein. The table records over 700,000 distinct CDR3 sequences, approximately 25% of them present only once. The source of the sample is a study of blood T cells in healthy people across ages. Whole-study results and caveats: Estimated diversity that came from one million T cells was considered an underestimate.

The same data also went into a second study, on T cells of mothers and their children. That work states: The effect of thymic selection on TCR recombination output is similar between related and unrelated pairs. Unrelated mother-child pairs always had slightly, but never significantly, lower normalized overlap than related pairs. Persistent microchimeric T cell clones were not found at ~100 per million sensitivity.

This receptor was taken from a boy under 18 in good health. The sample was blood.

CDR3 loop: CASSPPSWSSGANVLTF. As DNA, the CDR3 is TGTGCCAGCAGTCCCCCGTCTTGGAGCTCTGGGGCCAACGTCCTGACTTTC. This rearrangement joins TRBV12-3 or TRBV12-4 to TRBJ2-6; D call uncertain. V was shortened by 5 bases and J by 0 bases, with 14 bases between the two germline ends. This CDR3 region has 17 residues.